One sample yielded the 17 T cell receptor beta chains listed below, sequenced in a study of blood T cell repertoires in COVID-19. Sequenced by immunoSEQ multiplex PCR; TCRdb stores in-frame clones only, minus some. Of 120,000 to 150,000 clones in the sample, 84% are singletons; the top ten hold 4.5% to 7%. Sequencing input: PBMCs or T cells enriched from blood (not recorded which). The receptors were sampled from a man aged 40-50 years with acute COVID-19.

The chain employs TRBV28 and TRBJ1-2; D is perhaps TRBD1 (6 bases). Trimming cost V 6 bases and J 5 bases, with 13 bases left between them. This CDR3 is built from 13 residues. Germline CDR1 MDHEN, CDR2 SYDVKM. This CDR3 reads CASSRSGVYGYTF. CDR3 DNA sequence: TGTGCCAGCAGCCGCTCAGGGGTATATGGCTACACCTTC.

The chain links TRBV5-6 to TRBJ2-2; the D gene is possibly TRBD1 (6 bases). Germline V gene lookup returns CDR1 SGHDT and CDR2 YYEEEE. V gave up 4 bases and J gave up 6 bases, with 25 bases separating them. The CDR3 spans 18 residues. CDR3 sequence: CASSPDRFGVLLAGELFF. In DNA, the CDR3 is TGTGCCAGCAGCCCCGACAGGTTTGGTGTCCTTCTCGCCGGGGAGCTGTTTTTT. The variable domain in full, with the rest retrieved from reference TRBV5-6 and TRBJ2-2, is DAGVTQSPTHLIKTRGQQVTLRCSPKSGHDTVSWYQQALGQGPQFIFQYYEEEERQRGNFPDRFSGHQFPNYSSELNVNALLLGDSALYLCASSPDRFGVLLAGELFFGEGSRLTVL.

The chain joins TRBV19 to TRBJ2-7; 13 bases map to TRBD2. Germline trimming cut 5 bases from V and 0 bases from J; bases unmatched to any gene: 4. CDR1 is LNHDA, CDR2 SQIVND, per germline (reference sequence). The CDR3 has 16 amino acids. Here the CDR3 reads CASSSGTSGASYEQYF. The CDR3 DNA is TGTGCCAGTAGTTCTGGGACTAGCGGGGCCTCCTACGAGCAGTACTTC.

The rearrangement uses TRBV7-9 and TRBJ2-5, with 8 bases matching TRBD1. The CDR3 length is 16 residues. J was trimmed by 5 bases and V by 5 bases; bases with no gene match: 13. CDR1 is SEHNR and CDR2 is FQNEAQ in the germline V gene (reference sequence). The CDR3 DNA reads TGTGCCAGCAGCCCACCGGACAGGGTATCGGGGGAGACCCAGTACTTC. It yields the protein CASSPPDRVSGETQYF.

This rearrangement joins TRBV5-1 to TRBJ1-1, with TRBD1 identical over 8 bases. This CDR3 region has 14 residues. Germline V CDR1 and CDR2: SGHRS, YFSETQ. Trimming at V came to 3 bases and at J to 2 bases, leaving 3 bases not matched to a gene. CDR3 sequence (DNA): TGCGCCAGCAGCTCCCAGGGGGCAAACACTGAAGCTTTCTTT. The encoded protein is CASSSQGANTEAFF.

The CDR3 DNA follows: TGCGCCAGCAGCTTGCTAGGAACCTCCTACGAGCAGTACTTC. This sequence encodes CASSLLGTSYEQYF. This chain connects TRBV5-1 to TRBJ2-7; D unclear. Per the germline V gene, CDR1 is SGHRS and CDR2 is YFSETQ. This CDR3 has 14 residues. Trimming pared 1 base from V and 0 bases from J, leaving 8 bases between.

This rearrangement joins TRBV5-1 to TRBJ2-3, with D maybe TRBD1 (7 bases). CDR1 is SGHRS, CDR2 YFSETQ, per germline. The CDR3 is 14 amino acids. V gave up 0 bases and J gave up 6 bases, with 11 bases separating them. CDR3 loop: CASSLGAGGDTQYF. The CDR3 DNA follows: TGCGCCAGCAGCTTGGGCGCAGGGGGGGATACGCAGTATTTT.

J is TRBJ2-5 and V is TRBV5-1; 11 nucleotides match TRBD1. CDR1 SGHRS and CDR2 YFSETQ come from the germline V gene. The CDR3 loop spans 14 amino acids. The V gene end was trimmed by 5 bases and the J gene end by 5 bases; junction bases not matched to a gene: 5. Here the CDR3 reads CASRSGQGDETQYF. The CDR3 DNA sequence: TGCGCCAGCAGGTCGGGACAGGGGGACGAGACCCAGTACTTC.

The gene calls are TRBV7-2 and TRBJ1-5; possibly TRBD1 for D (5 bases). Per the germline V gene, CDR1 is SGHTA and CDR2 is FQGNSA. Trimming pared 4 bases from V and 1 base from J, leaving 11 bases between. The CDR3 covers 15 residues. The CDR3 loop is CASSSLGGSNQPQHF. The CDR3 DNA reads as TGTGCCAGCAGCTCCCTCGGGGGGAGCAATCAGCCCCAGCATTTT.

The rearrangement joins TRBV7-2 to TRBJ2-7, with a tentative D call TRBD2 (6 bases). Germline V gene data show CDR1 as SGHTA and CDR2 as FQGNSA. This CDR3 has 13 amino acids. V lost 5 bases, J lost 0 bases, and 8 bases lay in between. CDR3: CASSPDYSYEQYF. CDR3 DNA: TGTGCCAGCAGCCCGGACTACTCCTACGAGCAGTACTTC.

The V call is TRBV11-2, the J call TRBJ2-3; D is undetermined. V lost 5 bases to trimming and J lost 6 bases, with 9 bases between them. The V gene's germline CDR1 is SGHAT and CDR2 FQNNGV. CDR3 length: 12 residues. Written as DNA, the CDR3 is TGTGCCAGCAGCCTCTCTAGGGATACGCAGTATTTT. Its protein product is CASSLSRDTQYF.

The chain couples TRBV5-1 to TRBJ2-7, with D unclear. Looked up from germline, CDR1 is SGHRS and CDR2 is YFSETQ. Trimming shortened V by 1 base and J by 1 base, and 9 bases separated the two germline ends. This CDR3 has 14 residues. CDR3 coding DNA: TGCGCCAGCAGCTTGATGCAGGCTTCCTACGAGCAGTACTTC. It encodes CASSLMQASYEQYF.

The chain employs TRBV6-5 and TRBJ2-1; 8 nucleotides agree with TRBD2. Germline V gene lookup returns CDR1 MNHEY and CDR2 SVGAGI. The CDR3 contains 15 residues. With 6 bases clipped from V and 5 bases from J, the junction kept 9 bases outside the gene matches. The CDR3 spells CASSPGTRPNNEQFF. CDR3 nucleotide sequence: TGTGCCAGCAGCCCCGGGACTAGACCAAACAATGAGCAGTTCTTC.

The chain couples TRBV9 to TRBJ2-7; 7 positions match TRBD2. CDR1 SGDLS and CDR2 YYNGEE come from the germline V gene. The CDR3 runs to 14 residues. V lost 1 base, J lost 6 bases, and 7 bases stayed unmatched. In DNA form, the CDR3 reads TGTGCCAGCAGCGTACTGGCGGGAGTATCCGAGCAGTACTTC. Protein: CASSVLAGVSEQYF. The variable domain in full, completed from reference TRBV9 and TRBJ2-7, reads DSGVTQTPKHLITATGQRVTLRCSPRSGDLSVYWYQQSLDQGLQFLIQYYNGEERAKGNILERFSAQQFPDLHSELNLSSLELGDSALYFCASSVLAGVSEQYFGPGTRLTVT.

The J gene is TRBJ2-1, the V gene TRBV6-1; weak D call: TRBD2 (5 bases). The CDR3 has 14 residues. Germline CDR1 and CDR2: MNHNS and SASEGT. V gave up 0 bases and J gave up 6 bases, with 9 bases separating them. CDR3 sequence: CASSEAGVLNEQFF. CDR3 in DNA: TGTGCCAGCAGTGAAGCCGGGGTACTCAATGAGCAGTTCTTC.

The J gene is TRBJ1-5, the V gene TRBV27; 7 positions match TRBD1. The V gene end was trimmed by 6 bases and the J gene end by 1 base; junction bases not matched to a gene: 6. Germline V lookup: CDR1 MNHEY, CDR2 SMNVEV (reference sequence). This CDR3 has 15 residues. The CDR3 protein is CASRPGTASNQPQHF. The CDR3 DNA reads as TGTGCCAGCAGGCCTGGGACAGCAAGCAATCAGCCCCAGCATTTT.

The chain has TRBV4-3 and TRBJ1-1; perhaps TRBD1 as D (5 bases). The CDR3 contains 15 residues. Germline V lookup: CDR1 LGHNA, CDR2 YSLEER. V gave up 0 bases and J gave up 0 bases, with 8 bases separating them. The DNA of the CDR3 is TGCGCCAGCAGCCAAGATGGAGGGGTGAACACTGAAGCTTTCTTT. Amino acid sequence: CASSQDGGVNTEAFF.